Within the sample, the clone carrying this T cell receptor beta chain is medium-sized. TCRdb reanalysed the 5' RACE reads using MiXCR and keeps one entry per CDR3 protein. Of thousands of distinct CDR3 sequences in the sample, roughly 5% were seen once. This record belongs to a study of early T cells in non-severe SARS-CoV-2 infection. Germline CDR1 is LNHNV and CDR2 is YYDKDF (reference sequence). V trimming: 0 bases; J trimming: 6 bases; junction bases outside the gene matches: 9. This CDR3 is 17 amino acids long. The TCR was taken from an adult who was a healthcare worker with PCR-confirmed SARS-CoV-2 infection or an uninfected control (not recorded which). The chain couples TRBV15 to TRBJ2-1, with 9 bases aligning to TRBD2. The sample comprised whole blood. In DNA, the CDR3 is TGTGCCACCAGCAGAGATCGATTGGCTAGCGGGATCAATGAGCAGTTCTTC. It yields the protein CATSRDRLASGINEQFF.